The clone carrying this T cell receptor (beta chain) was picked up one time. The target antigen is unknown. TCRdb re-called the multiplex PCR reads with MiXCR, one entry per CDR3 protein. The sample contains 66,000 or so distinct CDR3 sequences, 40% to 45% of which appear only once. The record originates from a study of breast tumors, draining lymph nodes, adjacent tissues. V trimming: 5 bases; J trimming: 3 bases; junction bases outside the gene matches: 13. Germline-derived CDR1 and CDR2 are SGHAT and FQNNGV. The CDR3 has 16 residues. Overall study findings and caveats: Compared with lymph nodes, tumors were less diverse; compared with nontumor tissue, more.

The chain has TRBV11-2 and TRBJ2-7, with TRBD1 matching 7 bases. The sample comprised breast tumor tissue. The sequence derives from a female donor with breast cancer. Some clones in this sample may be carry-over from other donors' samples. Here the CDR3 DNA reads TGTGCCAGCAGCCCAGGGCCACAGGGGCATGGCTACGAGCAGTACTTC. Translation gives CASSPGPQGHGYEQYF.